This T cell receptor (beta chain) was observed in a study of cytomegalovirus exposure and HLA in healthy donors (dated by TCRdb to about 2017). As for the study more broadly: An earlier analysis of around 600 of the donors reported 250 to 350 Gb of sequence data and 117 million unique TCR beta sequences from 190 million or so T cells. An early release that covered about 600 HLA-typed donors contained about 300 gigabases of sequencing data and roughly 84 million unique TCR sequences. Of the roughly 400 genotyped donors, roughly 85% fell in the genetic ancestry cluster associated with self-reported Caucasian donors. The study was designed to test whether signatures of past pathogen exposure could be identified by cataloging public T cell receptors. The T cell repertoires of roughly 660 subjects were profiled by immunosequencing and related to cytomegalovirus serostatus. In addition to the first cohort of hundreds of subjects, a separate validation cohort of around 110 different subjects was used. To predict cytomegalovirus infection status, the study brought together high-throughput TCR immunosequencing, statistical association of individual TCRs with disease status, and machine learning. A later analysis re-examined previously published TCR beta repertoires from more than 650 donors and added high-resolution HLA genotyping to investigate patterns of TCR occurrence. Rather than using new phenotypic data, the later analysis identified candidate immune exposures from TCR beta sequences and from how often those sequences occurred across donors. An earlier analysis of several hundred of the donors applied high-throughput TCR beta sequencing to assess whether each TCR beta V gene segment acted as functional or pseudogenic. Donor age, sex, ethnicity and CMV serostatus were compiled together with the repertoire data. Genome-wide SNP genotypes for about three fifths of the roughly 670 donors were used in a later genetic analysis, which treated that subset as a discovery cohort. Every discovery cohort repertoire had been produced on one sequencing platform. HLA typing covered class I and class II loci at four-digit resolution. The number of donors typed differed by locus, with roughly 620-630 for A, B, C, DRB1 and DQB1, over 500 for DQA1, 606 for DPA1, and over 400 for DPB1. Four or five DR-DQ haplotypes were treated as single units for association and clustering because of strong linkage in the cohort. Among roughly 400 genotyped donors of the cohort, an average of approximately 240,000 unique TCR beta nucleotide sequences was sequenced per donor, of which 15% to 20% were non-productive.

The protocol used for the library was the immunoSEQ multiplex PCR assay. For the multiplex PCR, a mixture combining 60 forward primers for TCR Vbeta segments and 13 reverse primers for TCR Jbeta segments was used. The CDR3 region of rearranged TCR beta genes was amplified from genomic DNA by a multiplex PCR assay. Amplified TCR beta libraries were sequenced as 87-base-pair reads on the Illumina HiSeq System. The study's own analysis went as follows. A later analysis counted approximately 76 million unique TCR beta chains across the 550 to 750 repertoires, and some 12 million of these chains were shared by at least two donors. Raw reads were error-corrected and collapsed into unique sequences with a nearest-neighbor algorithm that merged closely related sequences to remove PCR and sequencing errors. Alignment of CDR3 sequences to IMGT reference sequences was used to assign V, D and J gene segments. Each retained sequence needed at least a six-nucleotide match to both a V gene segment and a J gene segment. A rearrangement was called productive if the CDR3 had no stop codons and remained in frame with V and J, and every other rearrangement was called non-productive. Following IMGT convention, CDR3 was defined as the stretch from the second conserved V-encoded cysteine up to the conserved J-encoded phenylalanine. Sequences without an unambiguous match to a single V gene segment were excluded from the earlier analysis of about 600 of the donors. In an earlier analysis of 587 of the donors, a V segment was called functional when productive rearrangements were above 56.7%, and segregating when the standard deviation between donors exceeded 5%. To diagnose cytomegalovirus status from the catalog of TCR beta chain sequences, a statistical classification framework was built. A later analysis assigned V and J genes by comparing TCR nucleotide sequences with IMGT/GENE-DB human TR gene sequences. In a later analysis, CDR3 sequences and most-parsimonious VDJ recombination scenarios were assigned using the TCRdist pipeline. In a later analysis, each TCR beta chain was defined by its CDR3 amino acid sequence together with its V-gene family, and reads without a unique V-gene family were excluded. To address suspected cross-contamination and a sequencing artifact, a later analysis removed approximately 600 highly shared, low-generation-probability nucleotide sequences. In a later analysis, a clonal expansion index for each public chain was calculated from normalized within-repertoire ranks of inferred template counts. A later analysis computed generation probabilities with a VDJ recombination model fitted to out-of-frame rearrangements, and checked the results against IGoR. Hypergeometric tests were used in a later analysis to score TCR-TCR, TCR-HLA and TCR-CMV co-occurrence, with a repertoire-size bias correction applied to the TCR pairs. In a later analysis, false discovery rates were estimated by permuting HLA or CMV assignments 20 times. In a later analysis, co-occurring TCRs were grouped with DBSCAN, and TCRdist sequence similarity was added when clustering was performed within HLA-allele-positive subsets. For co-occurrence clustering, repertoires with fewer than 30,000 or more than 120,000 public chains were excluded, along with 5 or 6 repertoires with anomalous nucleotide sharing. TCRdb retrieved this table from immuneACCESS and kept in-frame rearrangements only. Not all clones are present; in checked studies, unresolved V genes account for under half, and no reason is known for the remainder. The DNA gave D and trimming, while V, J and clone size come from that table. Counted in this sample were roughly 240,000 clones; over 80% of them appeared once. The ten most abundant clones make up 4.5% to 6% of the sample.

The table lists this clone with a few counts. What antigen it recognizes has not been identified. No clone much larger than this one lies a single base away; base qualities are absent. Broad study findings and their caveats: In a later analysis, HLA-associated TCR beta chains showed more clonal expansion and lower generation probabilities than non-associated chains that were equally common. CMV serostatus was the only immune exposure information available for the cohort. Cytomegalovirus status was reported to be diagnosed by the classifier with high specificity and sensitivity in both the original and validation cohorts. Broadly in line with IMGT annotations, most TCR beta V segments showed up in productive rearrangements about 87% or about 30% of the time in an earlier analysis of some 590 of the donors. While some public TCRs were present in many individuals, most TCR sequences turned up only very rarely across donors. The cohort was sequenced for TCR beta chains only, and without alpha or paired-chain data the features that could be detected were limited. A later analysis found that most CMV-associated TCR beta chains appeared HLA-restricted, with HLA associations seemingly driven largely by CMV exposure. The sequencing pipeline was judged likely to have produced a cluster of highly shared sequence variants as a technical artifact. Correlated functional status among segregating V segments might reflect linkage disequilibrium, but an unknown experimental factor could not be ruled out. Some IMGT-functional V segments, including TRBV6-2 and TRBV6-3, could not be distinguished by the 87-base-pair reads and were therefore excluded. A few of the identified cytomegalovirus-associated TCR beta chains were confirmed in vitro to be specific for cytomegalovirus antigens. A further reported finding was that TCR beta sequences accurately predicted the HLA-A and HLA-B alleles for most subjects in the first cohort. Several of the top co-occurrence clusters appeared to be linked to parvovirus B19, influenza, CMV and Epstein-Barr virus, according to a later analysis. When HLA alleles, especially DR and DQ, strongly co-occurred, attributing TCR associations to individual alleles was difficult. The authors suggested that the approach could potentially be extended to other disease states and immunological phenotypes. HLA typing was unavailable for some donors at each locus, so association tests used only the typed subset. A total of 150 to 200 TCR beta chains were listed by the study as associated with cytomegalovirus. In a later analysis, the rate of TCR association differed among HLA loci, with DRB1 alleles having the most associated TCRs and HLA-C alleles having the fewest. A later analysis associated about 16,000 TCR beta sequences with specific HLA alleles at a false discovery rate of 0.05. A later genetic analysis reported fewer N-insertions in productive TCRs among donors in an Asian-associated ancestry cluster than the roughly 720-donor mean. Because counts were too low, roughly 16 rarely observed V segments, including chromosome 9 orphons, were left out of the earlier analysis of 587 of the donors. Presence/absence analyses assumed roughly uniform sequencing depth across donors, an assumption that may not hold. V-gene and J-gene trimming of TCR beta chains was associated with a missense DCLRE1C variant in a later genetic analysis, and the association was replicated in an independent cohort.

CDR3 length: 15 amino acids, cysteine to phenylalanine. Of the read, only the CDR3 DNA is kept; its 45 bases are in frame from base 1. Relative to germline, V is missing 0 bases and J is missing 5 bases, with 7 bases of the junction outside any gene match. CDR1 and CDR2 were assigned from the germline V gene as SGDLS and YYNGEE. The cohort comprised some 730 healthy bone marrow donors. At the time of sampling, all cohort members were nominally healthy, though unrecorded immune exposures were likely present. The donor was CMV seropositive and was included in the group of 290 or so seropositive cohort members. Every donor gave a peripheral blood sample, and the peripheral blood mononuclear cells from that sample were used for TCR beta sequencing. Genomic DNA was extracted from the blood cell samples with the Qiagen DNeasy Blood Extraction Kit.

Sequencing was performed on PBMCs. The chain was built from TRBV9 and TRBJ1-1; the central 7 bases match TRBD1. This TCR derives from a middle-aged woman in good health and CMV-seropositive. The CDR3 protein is CASSVGLRGLTEAFF. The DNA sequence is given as TGTGCCAGCAGCGTAGGGTTGAGGGGGCTTACTGAAGCTTTCTTT.